These 10 T cell receptor beta chains were sequenced from one sample in a study of cytomegalovirus exposure and HLA in healthy donors. Primers: 60 Vbeta forward and 13 Jbeta reverse. Method: immunoSEQ multiplex PCR; TCRdb's copy keeps in-frame clones and lacks some. The repertoire holds about 130,000 clones, with 72% as singletons. Sequencing was carried out using PBMCs. The receptors here all came from a man in his thirties or forties in good health and CMV-seronegative.

The chain carries TRBV25-1 and TRBJ1-1; D is undetermined. Deletions cut 10 bases from V and 2 bases from J, with 14 bases between. There are 13 residues in the CDR3. Germline CDR1 and CDR2: MGHDK and SYGVNS. Here the CDR3 reads CATSSPTNTEAFF. CDR3 coding DNA: TGTGCCACCTCGTCCCCGACAAACACTGAAGCTTTCTTT.

This clone was counted a few times. This chain links TRBV4-1 with TRBJ1-1; D gene uncertain. Germline V CDR1 and CDR2: MGHRA, YSYEKL. Trimming left V 1 base short and J 5 bases short, with 20 bases between. The CDR3 consists of 17 residues. This CDR3 reads CASSQVAERSGSTEAFF. The DNA for the CDR3 is TGCGCCAGCAGCCAAGTAGCGGAAAGGTCGGGGTCTACTGAAGCTTTCTTT.

J is TRBJ2-2 and V is TRBV7-9, with TRBD1 identical over 7 bases. CDR1 is SEHNR, CDR2 FQNEAQ, per germline (reference sequence). The CDR3 is 17 residues long. Trimming removed 5 bases from V and 6 bases from J; junction bases left unmatched: 15. This chain's CDR3 is CASSPVQGIIVAGELFF. The CDR3 coding sequence is TGTGCCAGCAGCCCCGTACAGGGGATTATTGTGGCCGGGGAGCTGTTTTTT.

The chain links TRBV5-4 to TRBJ2-7; TRBD1 matches 11 bases. With V trimmed by 4 bases and J by 4 bases, 4 bases remained unmatched. The V gene's germline CDR1 is SGHNT and CDR2 YYREEE (reference sequence). The CDR3 sequence is 14 residues long. The CDR3 loop reads CASSPGQGVYEQYF. CDR3 sequence (DNA): TGTGCCAGCAGCCCGGGACAGGGGGTATACGAGCAGTACTTC. The whole variable domain, remainder taken from reference TRBV5-4 and TRBJ2-7, is ETGVTQSPTHLIKTRGQQVTLRCSSQSGHNTVSWYQQALGQGPQFIFQYYREEENGRGNFPPRFSGLQFPNYSSELNVNALELDDSALYLCASSPGQGVYEQYFGPGTRLTVT.

This clone was counted a single time. The chain is built from TRBV5-1 and TRBJ1-1; no firm D call. The CDR3 is 14 amino acids. In germline, CDR1 is SGHRS, CDR2 YFSETQ. The V end lost 0 bases, the J end lost 7 bases, and 13 bases lay between the germline ends. CDR3 residues: CASSLDGVPGEAFF. In DNA form, the CDR3 reads TGCGCCAGCAGCTTGGACGGGGTTCCCGGTGAAGCTTTCTTT.

J is TRBJ2-2 and V is TRBV4-3, with 7 bases lining up with TRBD1. Unmatched junction bases numbered 9, after V lost 0 bases and J lost 8 bases. The germline gives CDR1 LGHNA, CDR2 YSLEER. This CDR3 comprises 16 residues. CDR3 protein: CASSQDLRQGRGELFF. DNA of the CDR3: TGCGCCAGCAGCCAAGATTTGAGACAGGGTCGAGGGGAGCTGTTTTTT.

The chain couples TRBV6-1 to TRBJ1-2; D unresolved. CDR1 MNHNS and CDR2 SASEGT come from the germline V gene. CDR3 size: 14 residues. V gave up 5 bases and J gave up 2 bases, with 12 bases separating them. CDR3 coding DNA: TGTGCCAGCAGTTATACGGGAAACAACTATGGCTACACCTTC. Protein sequence: CASSYTGNNYGYTF.

The V and J genes are TRBV4-3 and TRBJ2-6, with a possible D match to TRBD2 (5 bases). Germline V CDR1 and CDR2: LGHNA, YSLEER. This CDR3 comprises 17 residues. V shed 1 base and J shed 4 bases, with 14 bases lying between them. In DNA form, the CDR3 reads TGCGCCAGCAGCCAAGGAACGAGGGTTCCCGGGGCCAACGTCCTGACTTTC. It is translated as CASSQGTRVPGANVLTF.

The chain has TRBV7-3 and TRBJ2-1, with TRBD1 matching over 7 bases. V lost 2 bases, J lost 2 bases, and 3 bases stayed unmatched. In germline, CDR1 is SGHTA, CDR2 FQGTGA. The CDR3 is made up of 15 amino acids. This chain's CDR3 is CASSLRDRPYNEQFF. CDR3 in DNA: TGTGCCAGCAGCTTACGGGACAGACCCTACAATGAGCAGTTCTTC.

CDR3 residues: CASSVQGGSNTGELFF. DNA of the CDR3: TGTGCCAGCAGCGTACAGGGGGGTTCGAACACCGGGGAGCTGTTTTTT. The chain couples TRBV9 to TRBJ2-2; tentative D call: TRBD1 (7 bases). The germline V gene encodes CDR1 SGDLS and CDR2 YYNGEE. The CDR3 loop spans 16 amino acids. V lost 1 base and J 0 bases, leaving 10 bases between the germline ends.